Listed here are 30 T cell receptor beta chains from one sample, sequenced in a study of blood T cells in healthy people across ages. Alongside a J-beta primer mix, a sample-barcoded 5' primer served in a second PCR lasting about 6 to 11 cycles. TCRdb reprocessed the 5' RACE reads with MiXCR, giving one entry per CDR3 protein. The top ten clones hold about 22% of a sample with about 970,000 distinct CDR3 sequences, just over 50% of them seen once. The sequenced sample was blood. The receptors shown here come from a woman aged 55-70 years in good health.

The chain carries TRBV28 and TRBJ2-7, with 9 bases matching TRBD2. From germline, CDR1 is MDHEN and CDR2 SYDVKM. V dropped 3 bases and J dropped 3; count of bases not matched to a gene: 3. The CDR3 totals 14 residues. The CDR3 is CASSFPREGYEQYF. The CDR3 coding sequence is TGTGCCAGCAGTTTCCCGCGGGAGGGCTACGAGCAGTACTTC.

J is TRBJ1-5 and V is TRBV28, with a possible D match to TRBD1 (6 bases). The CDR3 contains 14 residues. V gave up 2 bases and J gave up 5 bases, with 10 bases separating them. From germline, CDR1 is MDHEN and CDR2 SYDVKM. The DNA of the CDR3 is TGTGCCAGCAGTTTAGAGGGGGGTTATCAGCCCCAGCATTTT. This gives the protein CASSLEGGYQPQHF.

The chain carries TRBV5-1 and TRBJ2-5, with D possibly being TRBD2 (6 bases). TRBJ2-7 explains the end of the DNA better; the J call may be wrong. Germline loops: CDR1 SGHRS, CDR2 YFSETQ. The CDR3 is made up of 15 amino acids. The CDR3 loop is CASSPTGGIHYEQYF. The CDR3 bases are TGCGCCAGCAGCCCAACCGGCGGGATACACTACGAGCAGTACTTC.

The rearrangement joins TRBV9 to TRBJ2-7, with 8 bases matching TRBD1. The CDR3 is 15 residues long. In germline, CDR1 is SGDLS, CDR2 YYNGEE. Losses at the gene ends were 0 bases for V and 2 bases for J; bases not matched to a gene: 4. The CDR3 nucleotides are TGTGCCAGCAGCGTAGGTGCGACAGGGGCCTACGAGCAGTACTTC. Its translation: CASSVGATGAYEQYF.

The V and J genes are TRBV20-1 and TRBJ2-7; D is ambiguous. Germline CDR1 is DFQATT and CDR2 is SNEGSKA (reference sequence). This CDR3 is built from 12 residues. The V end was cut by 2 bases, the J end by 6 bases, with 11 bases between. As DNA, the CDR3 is TGCAGTGCTAGACAGTCTAAGCCCGAGCAGTACTTC. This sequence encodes CSARQSKPEQYF.

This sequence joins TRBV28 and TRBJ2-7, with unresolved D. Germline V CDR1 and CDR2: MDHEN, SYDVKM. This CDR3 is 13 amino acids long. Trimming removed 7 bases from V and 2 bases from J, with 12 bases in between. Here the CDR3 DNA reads TGTGCCAGCAAGCTCACTGTCACCTACGAGCAGTACTTC. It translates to CASKLTVTYEQYF.

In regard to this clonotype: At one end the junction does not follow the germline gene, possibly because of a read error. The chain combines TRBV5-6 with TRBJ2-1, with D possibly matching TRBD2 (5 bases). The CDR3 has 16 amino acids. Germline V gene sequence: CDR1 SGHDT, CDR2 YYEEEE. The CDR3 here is CTSSLVRTGAYNEQFF. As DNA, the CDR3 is TGTACCAGCAGCTTGGTTCGGACTGGTGCCTACAATGAGCAGTTCTTC. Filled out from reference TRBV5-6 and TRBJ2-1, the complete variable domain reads DAGVTQSPTHLIKTRGQQVTLRCSPKSGHDTVSWYQQALGQGPQFIFQYYEEEERQRGNFPDRFSGHQFPNYSSELNVNALLLGDSALYLCTSSLVRTGAYNEQFFGPGTRLTVL.

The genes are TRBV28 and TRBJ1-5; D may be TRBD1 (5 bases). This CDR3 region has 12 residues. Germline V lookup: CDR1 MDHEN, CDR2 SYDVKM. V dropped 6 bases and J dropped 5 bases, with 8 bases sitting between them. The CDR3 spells CASRRQYQPQHF. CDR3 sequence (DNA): TGTGCCAGCAGGAGACAGTATCAGCCCCAGCATTTT.

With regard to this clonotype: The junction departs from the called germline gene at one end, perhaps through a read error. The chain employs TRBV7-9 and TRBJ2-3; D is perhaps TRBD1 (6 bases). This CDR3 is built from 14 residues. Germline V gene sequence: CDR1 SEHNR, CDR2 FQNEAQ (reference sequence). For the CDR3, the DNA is TGTGCCAGCAGCTCACAGGGACCCACAGATACGCTGTATTTT. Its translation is CASSSQGPTDTLYF.

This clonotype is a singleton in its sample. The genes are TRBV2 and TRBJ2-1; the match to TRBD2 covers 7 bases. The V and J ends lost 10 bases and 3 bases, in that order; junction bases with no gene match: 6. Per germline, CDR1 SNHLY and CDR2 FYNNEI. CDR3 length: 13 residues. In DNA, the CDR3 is TGTGCCACTACGGGGGGACTCTACAATGAGCAGTTCTTC. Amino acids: CATTGGLYNEQFF.

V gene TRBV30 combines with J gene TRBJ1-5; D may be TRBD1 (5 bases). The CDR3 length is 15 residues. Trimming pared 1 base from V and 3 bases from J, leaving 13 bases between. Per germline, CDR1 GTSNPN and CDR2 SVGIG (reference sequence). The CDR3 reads CAWSAGGANNQPQHF. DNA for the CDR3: TGTGCCTGGAGTGCTGGCGGGGCAAACAATCAGCCCCAGCATTTT.

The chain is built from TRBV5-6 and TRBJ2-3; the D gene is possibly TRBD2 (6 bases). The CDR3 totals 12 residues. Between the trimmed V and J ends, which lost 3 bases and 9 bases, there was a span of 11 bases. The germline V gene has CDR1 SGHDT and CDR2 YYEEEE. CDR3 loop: CASSSLARTQYF. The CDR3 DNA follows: TGTGCCAGCAGCTCGCTAGCGCGAACGCAGTATTTT.

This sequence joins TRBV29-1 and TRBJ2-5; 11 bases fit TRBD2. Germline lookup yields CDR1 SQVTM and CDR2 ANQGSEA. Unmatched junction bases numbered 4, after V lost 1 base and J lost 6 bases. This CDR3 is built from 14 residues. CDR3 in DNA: TGCAGCGTTGAAGGTAGCGGGAGGGCGAAGACCCAGTACTTC. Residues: CSVEGSGRAKTQYF. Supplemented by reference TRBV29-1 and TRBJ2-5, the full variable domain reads SAVISQKPSRDICQRGTSLTIQCQVDSQVTMMFWYRQQPGQSLTLIATANQGSEATYESGFVIDKFPISRPNLTFSTLTVSNMSPEDSSIYLCSVEGSGRAKTQYFGPGTRLLVL.

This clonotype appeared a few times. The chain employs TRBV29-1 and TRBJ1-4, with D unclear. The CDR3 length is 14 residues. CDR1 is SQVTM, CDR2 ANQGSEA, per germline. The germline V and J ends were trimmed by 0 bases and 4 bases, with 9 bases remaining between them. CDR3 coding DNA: TGCAGCGTTGAAGATCATAGCCTTAATGAAAAACTGTTTTTT. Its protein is CSVEDHSLNEKLFF.

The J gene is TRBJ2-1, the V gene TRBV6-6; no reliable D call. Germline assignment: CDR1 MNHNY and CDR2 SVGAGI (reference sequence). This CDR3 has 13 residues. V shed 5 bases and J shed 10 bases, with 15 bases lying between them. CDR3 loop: CASSNLGIKEQFF. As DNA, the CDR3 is TGTGCCAGCAGTAATCTAGGGATCAAGGAGCAGTTCTTC.

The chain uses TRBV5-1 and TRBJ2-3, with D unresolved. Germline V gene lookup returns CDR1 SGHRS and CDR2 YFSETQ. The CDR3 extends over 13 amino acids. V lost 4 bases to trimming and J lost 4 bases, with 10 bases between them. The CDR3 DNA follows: TGCGCCAGCAGCGTGGGATCTCCAGATACGCAGTATTTT. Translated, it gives CASSVGSPDTQYF.

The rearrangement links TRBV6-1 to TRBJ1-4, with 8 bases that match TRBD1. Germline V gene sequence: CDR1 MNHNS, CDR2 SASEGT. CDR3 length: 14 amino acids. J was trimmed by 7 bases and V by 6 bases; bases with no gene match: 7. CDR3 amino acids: CASRTDRGTEKLFF. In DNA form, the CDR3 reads TGTGCCAGCAGAACCGACAGGGGTACTGAAAAACTGTTTTTT.

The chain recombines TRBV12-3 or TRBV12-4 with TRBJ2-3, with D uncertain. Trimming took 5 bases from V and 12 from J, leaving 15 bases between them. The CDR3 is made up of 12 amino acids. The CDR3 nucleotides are TGTGCCAGCAGTCACACAGCAGATAGCCAGTATTTT. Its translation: CASSHTADSQYF.

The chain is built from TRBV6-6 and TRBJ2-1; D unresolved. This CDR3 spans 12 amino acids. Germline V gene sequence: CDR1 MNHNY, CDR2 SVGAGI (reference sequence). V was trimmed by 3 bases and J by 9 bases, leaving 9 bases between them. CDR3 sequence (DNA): TGTGCCAGCAGTTATTCAGGTCGTGAGCAGTTCTTC. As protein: CASSYSGREQFF.

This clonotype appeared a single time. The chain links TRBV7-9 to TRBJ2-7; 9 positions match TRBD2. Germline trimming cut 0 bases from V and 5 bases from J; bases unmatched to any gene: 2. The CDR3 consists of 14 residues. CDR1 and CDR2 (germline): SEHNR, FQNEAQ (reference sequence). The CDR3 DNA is TGTGCCAGCAGCTTAGCGTCTAGCGGGGACGAGCAGTACTTC. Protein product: CASSLASSGDEQYF.

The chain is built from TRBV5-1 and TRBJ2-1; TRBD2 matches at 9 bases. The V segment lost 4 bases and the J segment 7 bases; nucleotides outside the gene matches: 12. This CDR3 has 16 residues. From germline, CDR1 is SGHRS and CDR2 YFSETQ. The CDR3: CASSRGLALSGNEQFF. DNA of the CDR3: TGCGCCAGCAGCAGGGGACTAGCCCTCTCAGGAAATGAGCAGTTCTTC.

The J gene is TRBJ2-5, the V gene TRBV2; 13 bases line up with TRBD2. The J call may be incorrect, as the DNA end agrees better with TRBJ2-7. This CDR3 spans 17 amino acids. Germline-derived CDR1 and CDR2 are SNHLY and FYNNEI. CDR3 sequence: CASCAGGFGTSGNEQYF. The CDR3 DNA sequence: TGTGCCAGTTGCGCCGGTGGGTTTGGGACTAGCGGGAACGAGCAGTACTTC.

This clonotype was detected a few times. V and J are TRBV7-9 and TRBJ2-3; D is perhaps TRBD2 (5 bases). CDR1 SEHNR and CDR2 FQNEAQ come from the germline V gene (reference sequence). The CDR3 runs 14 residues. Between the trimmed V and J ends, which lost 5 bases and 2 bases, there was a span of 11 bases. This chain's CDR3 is CASSQRKITDTQYF. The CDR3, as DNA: TGTGCCAGCAGCCAGCGGAAGATCACAGATACGCAGTATTTT.

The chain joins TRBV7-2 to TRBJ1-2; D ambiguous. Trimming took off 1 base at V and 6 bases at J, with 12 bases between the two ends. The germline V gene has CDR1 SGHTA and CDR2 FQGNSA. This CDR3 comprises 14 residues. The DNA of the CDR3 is TGTGCCAGCAGCTTAGAAGACTGGGGAGATGGCTACACCTTC. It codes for CASSLEDWGDGYTF.

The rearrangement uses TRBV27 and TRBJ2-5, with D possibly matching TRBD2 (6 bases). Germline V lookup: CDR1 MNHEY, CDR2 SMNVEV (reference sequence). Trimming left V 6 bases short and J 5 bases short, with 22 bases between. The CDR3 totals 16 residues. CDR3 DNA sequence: TGTGCCAGCAGCTTCTCCGGAGGGAACAGGTTGGAGACCCAGTACTTC. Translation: CASSFSGGNRLETQYF.

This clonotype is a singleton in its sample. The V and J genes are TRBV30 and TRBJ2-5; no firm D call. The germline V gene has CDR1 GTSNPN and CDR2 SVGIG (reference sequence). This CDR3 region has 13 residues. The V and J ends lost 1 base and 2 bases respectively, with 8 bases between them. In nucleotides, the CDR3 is TGTGCCTGGAGTGGAAACAGTCAAGAGACCCAGTACTTC. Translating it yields CAWSGNSQETQYF.

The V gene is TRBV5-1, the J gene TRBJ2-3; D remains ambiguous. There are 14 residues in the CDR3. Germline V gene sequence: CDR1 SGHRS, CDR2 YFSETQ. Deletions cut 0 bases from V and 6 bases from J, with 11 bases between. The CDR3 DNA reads TGCGCCAGCAGCTTGGCAACAGATTATGATACGCAGTATTTT. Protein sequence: CASSLATDYDTQYF.

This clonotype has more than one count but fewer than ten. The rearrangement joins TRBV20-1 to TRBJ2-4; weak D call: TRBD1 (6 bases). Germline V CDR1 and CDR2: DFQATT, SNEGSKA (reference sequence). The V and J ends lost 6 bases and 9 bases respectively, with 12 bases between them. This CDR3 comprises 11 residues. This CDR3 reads CSAPTGSIQYF. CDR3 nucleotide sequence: TGCAGTGCCCCTACAGGGAGCATTCAGTACTTC.

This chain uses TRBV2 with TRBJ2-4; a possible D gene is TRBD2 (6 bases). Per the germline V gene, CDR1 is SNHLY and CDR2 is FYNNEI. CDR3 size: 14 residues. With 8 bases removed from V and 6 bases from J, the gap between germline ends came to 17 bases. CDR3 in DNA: TGTGCCAGCTGGGATCAGATTAGCGGAAACATTCAGTACTTC. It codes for CASWDQISGNIQYF.

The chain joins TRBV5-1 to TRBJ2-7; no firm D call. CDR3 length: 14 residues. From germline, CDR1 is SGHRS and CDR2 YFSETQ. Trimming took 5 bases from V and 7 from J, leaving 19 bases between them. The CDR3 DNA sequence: TGCGCCAGCAGTGATCCCAGGTTCGATCGTGAGCAGTACTTC. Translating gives CASSDPRFDREQYF.